This T cell receptor (beta chain) was recovered during a study of shared clonotypes between healthy human individuals. Across the study: Aged 18 to 49, the donors were a couple of women and a few men. Study-wide results and caveats: Clonotype sharing among donors, it was expected, would be affected by sequencing depth. In this cohort, only blood was sampled, and tissue repertoires likely differ.

As to this clone: The antigen is not known.

TCRdb's copy holds only in-frame clones and misses some; the assay was immunoSEQ multiplex PCR. Among around 530,000 clones, around 78% were seen once, and the ten largest hold more than 10%. The study drew all its donors from Caucasian adults living in Nashville, Tennessee. This CDR3 is 15 amino acids long. The J segment lost 3 bases and the V segment lost 1 base, leaving 2 bases of the junction unmatched. Germline V gene lookup returns CDR1 SGHVS and CDR2 FNYEAQ. The rearrangement joins TRBV7-6 to TRBJ2-7, with TRBD1 matching over 11 bases. This sequence was found in a woman aged 40 to 50 in good health. Some clones in this sample may be carry-over from other donors' samples. The sequencing sample was made of PBMCs. The CDR3 DNA reads as TGTGCCAGCAGCTTAGGGACAGGGGGCTTCTACGAGCAGTACTTC. This gives the protein CASSLGTGGFYEQYF.